The present T cell receptor (beta chain) was sequenced within a study of blood T cell repertoires in COVID-19. Generated by immunoSEQ multiplex PCR, the TCRdb table keeps only in-frame clones and is missing some. The sample consists of about 180,000 clones, around 88% of them appearing once. V lost 1 base, J lost 10 bases, and 8 bases lay in between. This CDR3 region has 12 residues. CDR1 and CDR2 from the germline V gene are LNHNV and YYDKDF (reference sequence). The sequenced material came from peripheral blood. The V call is TRBV15, the J call TRBJ2-1; weak D call: TRBD2 (6 bases). This sequence was found in a woman aged 25-40 years with acute or convalescent COVID-19. This chain's CDR3 is CATSRVGREQFF. CDR3 sequence (DNA): TGTGCCACCAGCAGAGTGGGGAGGGAGCAGTTCTTC.